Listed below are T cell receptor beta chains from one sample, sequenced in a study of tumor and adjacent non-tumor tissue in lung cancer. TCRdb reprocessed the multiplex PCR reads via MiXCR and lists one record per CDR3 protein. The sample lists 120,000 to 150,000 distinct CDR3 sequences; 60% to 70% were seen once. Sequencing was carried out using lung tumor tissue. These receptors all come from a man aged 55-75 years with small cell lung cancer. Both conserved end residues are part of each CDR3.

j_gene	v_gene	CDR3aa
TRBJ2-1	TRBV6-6	CASGPGLAGVNEQFF
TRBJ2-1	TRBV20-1	CSASRTSGSNNEHFF
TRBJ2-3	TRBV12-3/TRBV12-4	CASSLGDTQYF
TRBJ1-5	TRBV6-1	CASTEIRPEAQHF
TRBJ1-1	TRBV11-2	CVSSLTGGGGRNIEAFF
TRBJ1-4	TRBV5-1	CASSLSTGGIEKLFF
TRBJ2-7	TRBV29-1	CSVSLRGIGYEQYF
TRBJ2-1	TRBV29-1	CSTKSGTPANEQFF
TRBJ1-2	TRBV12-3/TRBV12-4	CASSAAVTGASGYTF
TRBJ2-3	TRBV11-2	CTSSLSLAGADMQYF
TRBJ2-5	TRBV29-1	CSVEGGAETQYF
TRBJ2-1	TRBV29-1	CSVEARGDPSSYNEQFF
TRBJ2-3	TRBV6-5	CDSSPGTAADTQYF
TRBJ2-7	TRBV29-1	CSVEDGDKGYEQYF
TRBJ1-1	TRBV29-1	CSLLGDRSEAFF
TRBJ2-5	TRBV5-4	CASSAGLAGVQETQYF
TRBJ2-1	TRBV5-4	CASSLTGRAGYNEQFF
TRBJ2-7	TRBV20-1	CSASFGTVYDQYF
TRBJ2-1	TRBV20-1	CSGAGTYNEQFF
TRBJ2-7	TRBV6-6	CASSPTRDEQHF
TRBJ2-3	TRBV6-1	CASSERGTDTQYF
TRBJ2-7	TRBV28	CASRLSNNPYDQYF
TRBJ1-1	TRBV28	CASMAGRAFF
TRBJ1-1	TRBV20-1	CSARPGLMNTEAFF
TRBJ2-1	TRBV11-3	CASSTKNEQFF
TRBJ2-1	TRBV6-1	CASVSGRGNEQFF
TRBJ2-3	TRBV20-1	CSAVPSQAGQGRTDTQYF
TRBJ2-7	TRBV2	CASSRDGGLSVLYEQYF
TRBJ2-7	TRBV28	CASSSPRTGLSDEQYF
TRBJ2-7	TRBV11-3	CPRSTPDGFYEQYF
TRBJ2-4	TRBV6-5	CASSRPGAKNIQYF